These 6 T cell receptor beta chains came from one sample sequenced in a study of T cells in Graves' hyperthyroidism and ophthalmopathy. Authors of the study amplified TCR beta CDR3 regions from RNA transcripts. During a first-round RT-PCR of the TCR CDR3, the HTBI primer set was used. Each CDR3 protein is one row after TCRdb ran MiXCR on the multiplex PCR reads. This sample has under 450,000 distinct CDR3 sequences, with approximately 15% found just once. Sequencing input: blood. The receptors stem from a woman under 30 with Graves' hyperthyroidism.

This clonotype came up many times. V and J are TRBV6-5 and TRBJ2-7, with D perhaps TRBD1 or TRBD2 (6 bases each). Trimming took off 0 bases at V and 9 bases at J, with 12 bases between the two ends. CDR1 is MNHEY, CDR2 SVGAGI, per germline. The CDR3 length is 13 residues. The CDR3 region is CASSYSDGGGQYF. In DNA, the CDR3 is TGTGCCAGCAGTTACTCGGACGGGGGCGGGCAGTACTTC.

The rearrangement joins TRBV9 to TRBJ2-2; D is unresolved. Per germline, CDR1 SGDLS and CDR2 YYNGEE. Trimming took off 0 bases at V and 3 bases at J, with 9 bases between the two ends. This CDR3 is built from 15 residues. The CDR3: CASSVAVEDTGELFF. The CDR3 nucleotides read TGTGCCAGCAGCGTAGCTGTTGAAGACACCGGGGAGCTGTTTTTT.

This clonotype was counted at least ten times. The V gene is TRBV2, the J gene TRBJ2-3, with 8 bases matching TRBD2. V gave up 7 bases and J gave up 5 bases; unmatched junction bases: 8. This CDR3 is 14 amino acids long. Germline CDR1 SNHLY, CDR2 FYNNEI. In DNA, the CDR3 is TGTGCCAGCAACGGCGGGGGGCCCTTAGATACGCAGTATTTT. It translates to CASNGGGPLDTQYF.

This clonotype was counted ten times or more. The chain joins TRBV5-1 to TRBJ2-3, with 10 bases identical to TRBD2. The CDR3 extends over 18 amino acids. V was pared by 3 bases and J by 7 bases, with 17 bases of the junction left unmatched. Germline assignment: CDR1 SGHRS and CDR2 YFSETQ. The CDR3 nucleotides read TGCGCCAGCAGCTCTGGAACCGGGACTAGCGCTACCCTGAATACGCAGTATTTT. Residues: CASSSGTGTSATLNTQYF.

The rearrangement uses TRBV7-9 and TRBJ2-1, with 8 nucleotides matching TRBD2. The CDR3 totals 17 residues. CDR1 is SEHNR, CDR2 FQNEAQ, per germline (reference sequence). With V trimmed by 3 bases and J by 8 bases, 15 bases remained unmatched. Here the CDR3 reads CASSFSPPGGAWDEQFF. The CDR3 DNA is TGTGCCAGCAGCTTCAGCCCTCCGGGGGGGGCCTGGGATGAGCAGTTCTTC.

Many counts were recorded for this clonotype. The rearrangement uses TRBV10-3 and TRBJ2-7, with D uncertain. The CDR3 totals 12 residues. The germline V and J ends were trimmed by 3 bases and 0 bases, with 3 bases remaining between them. Looked up from germline, CDR1 is ENHRY and CDR2 is SYGVKD. The CDR3 loop is CAISDLSYEQYF. Here the CDR3 DNA reads TGTGCCATCAGTGACCTCTCCTACGAGCAGTACTTC.